What follows describes a single TCR beta chain. Participant age was roughly 18 to 89 years, and participants resided in 25 or so US areas. Donors were grouped by their self-reported clinical history. The table came from immunoSEQ multiplex PCR; TCRdb's copy has only in-frame clones and leaves some out. The sample contains about 18,000 clones, around 89% of which appear only once. CDR1 and CDR2 from the germline V gene are MNHNS and SASEGT. V trimming: 5 bases; J trimming: 6 bases; junction bases outside the gene matches: 9. This CDR3 is 15 amino acids long. This sample was taken from a study of blood T cell repertoires in COVID-19. On the study more broadly: The United States, Italy and Spain were the sources of the acute and convalescent COVID-19 samples. T cells, B-cell-depleted T cells, or PBMCs provided the cDNA or gDNA that served as material.

The TCR originated in a woman aged 25-40 years who had recovered from COVID-19. The chain joins TRBV6-1 to TRBJ2-3; TRBD2 agrees at 9 bases. Sequencing was performed on PBMCs or T cells enriched from blood (not recorded which). The CDR3 nucleotides read TGTGCCAGCAGTAAGGGGCTAGCGGGGTCCGATACGCAGTATTTT. It encodes CASSKGLAGSDTQYF.